These 15 T cell receptor beta chains share one sample of origin, sequenced in a study of blood T cell repertoires in COVID-19 (TCRdb year 2020). Library generation was performed with the immunoSEQ multiplex PCR assay. The immuneACCESS repertoire file appears here via TCRdb, limited to in-frame rearrangements. These files lack a portion of the clones; in checked studies, under half of the deficit traces to unresolved V genes, and the cause of the others is not known. For this sample there are 150,000 to 190,000 clones; 70% to 90% appear just once. The biggest ten clones account for 8.3% of the sample. Sequencing was done on a sample of peripheral blood. The origin of the receptors is a woman aged 60 to 75 with COVID-19, enrolled during active disease.

V is TRBV9 and J is TRBJ2-5, with a possible D match to TRBD1 (5 bases). The V and J ends lost 4 bases and 2 bases respectively, with 21 bases between them. This CDR3 is built from 17 residues. Per the germline V gene, CDR1 is SGDLS and CDR2 is YYNGEE. CDR3 in amino acids: CASSPIIGVVGQETQYF. In nucleotides, the CDR3 is TGTGCCAGCAGCCCGATCATAGGGGTGGTGGGACAAGAGACCCAGTACTTC.

V is TRBV7-3 and J is TRBJ2-1; tentative D call: TRBD2 (6 bases). Trimming removed 3 bases from V and 5 bases from J, with 14 bases in between. Per germline, CDR1 SGHTA and CDR2 FQGTGA. The length of the CDR3 is 15 residues. This CDR3 reads CASSLAREPNNEQFF. The CDR3 DNA follows: TGTGCCAGCAGCTTGGCCCGGGAGCCCAACAATGAGCAGTTCTTC.

The chain carries TRBV7-6 and TRBJ2-2, with TRBD2 matching 11 bases. The germline CDR1 and CDR2 sequences are SGHVS and FNYEAQ. This CDR3 has 15 residues. V gave up 5 bases and J gave up 5 bases; unmatched junction bases: 4. As DNA, the CDR3 is TGTGCCAGCAGCCCTTTAGCGGGGGGGACCGGGGAGCTGTTTTTT. It is translated as CASSPLAGGTGELFF.

The chain combines TRBV19 with TRBJ2-7; tentatively, D is TRBD1 (6 bases). Germline values: CDR1 LNHDA, CDR2 SQIVND (reference sequence). Deletions cut 4 bases from V and 0 bases from J, with 7 bases between. This CDR3 has 13 amino acids. In DNA, the CDR3 is TGTGCCAGTAGTACGGACAGCTCCTACGAGCAGTACTTC. Encoded protein: CASSTDSSYEQYF. Together with reference TRBV19 and TRBJ2-7, the CDR3 gives the full variable domain: DGGITQSPKYLFRKEGQNVTLSCEQNLNHDAMYWYRQDPGQGLRLIYYSQIVNDFQKGDIAEGYSVSREKKESFPLTVTSAQKNPTAFYLCASSTDSSYEQYFGPGTRLTVT.

V gene TRBV2 combines with J gene TRBJ2-7; D is possibly TRBD2 (7 bases). Trimming left V 4 bases short and J 0 bases short, with 13 bases between. Germline V CDR1 and CDR2: SNHLY, FYNNEI. This CDR3 contains 15 residues. As DNA, the CDR3 is TGTGCCAGCAGTGTTGGCGGGGGCGTCTCCTACGAGCAGTACTTC. Amino acids: CASSVGGGVSYEQYF.

This clone was counted a few times. This chain links TRBV9 with TRBJ2-5; a weak D match, TRBD2 (5 bases). The length of the CDR3 is 14 residues. Deletions cut 3 bases from V and 1 base from J, with 10 bases between. The V gene's germline CDR1 is SGDLS and CDR2 YYNGEE. The DNA for the CDR3 is TGTGCCAGCAGCGAAGGACTGATCCAAGAGACCCAGTACTTC. Residues: CASSEGLIQETQYF.

V and J are TRBV10-3 and TRBJ2-1; 7 bases agree with TRBD2. The trim removed 8 bases at V and 7 bases at J, leaving 5 bases unmatched. The CDR3 loop spans 12 amino acids. CDR1 and CDR2 (germline): ENHRY, SYGVKD. The CDR3 sequence: CAISSGGNEQFF. The CDR3 region has the DNA TGTGCCATCTCATCCGGGGGGAATGAGCAGTTCTTC.

The V call is TRBV7-9, the J call TRBJ2-7; 8 bases agree with TRBD2. Per germline, CDR1 SEHNR and CDR2 FQNEAQ (reference sequence). Trimming removed 2 bases from V and 6 bases from J; junction bases left unmatched: 9. The CDR3 runs to 15 residues. CDR3 amino acids: CASSLRGAGGTEQYV. The CDR3 DNA sequence: TGTGCCAGCAGCTTAAGAGGGGCGGGGGGAACCGAGCAGTACGTC.

The chain joins TRBV3-1 (or the pseudogene TRBV3-2) to TRBJ1-1; unclear D gene. The CDR3 consists of 17 residues. V lost 4 bases and J 6 bases, leaving 24 bases between the germline ends. The germline gives CDR1 LGHDT, CDR2 YNNKEL (reference sequence). Here the CDR3 DNA reads TGTGCCAGCAGCCTGACGACCGGGGAAGCAGGTATGGCTGAAGCTTTCTTT. Protein: CASSLTTGEAGMAEAFF.

The chain couples TRBV7-8 to TRBJ2-3; TRBD2 matches at 7 bases. Germline V gene data show CDR1 as SGHVS and CDR2 as FQNEAQ. The CDR3 is made up of 14 amino acids. The J segment lost 5 bases and the V segment lost 5 bases, leaving 7 bases of the junction unmatched. CDR3 protein: CASSQAGVGDTQYF. CDR3 nucleotide sequence: TGTGCCAGCAGCCAGGCGGGGGTTGGAGATACGCAGTATTTT.

This sequence joins TRBV7-2 and TRBJ2-7; 9 nucleotides agree with TRBD1. The CDR3 contains 15 residues. Germline V gene data show CDR1 as SGHTA and CDR2 as FQGNSA. V dropped 4 bases and J dropped 6; count of bases not matched to a gene: 10. The chain's CDR3 is CASSSPGQGRVEQYF. CDR3 nucleotides: TGTGCCAGCAGCTCACCGGGACAGGGAAGGGTCGAGCAGTACTTC.

V and J are TRBV5-6 and TRBJ1-5; D not certain. The CDR3 sequence is 16 residues long. The germline V gene has CDR1 SGHDT and CDR2 YYEEEE. Trimming removed 0 bases at V and 5 bases at J, with 15 bases between. The CDR3 nucleotides are TGTGCCAGCAGCTTGGATCGGTTGGGAGGCGATCAGCCCCAGCATTTT. Protein sequence: CASSLDRLGGDQPQHF.

The rearrangement uses TRBV19 and TRBJ1-6; 9 bases agree with TRBD1. The CDR3 has 14 amino acids. V trimming: 7 bases; J trimming: 6 bases; junction bases outside the gene matches: 4. Germline V gene sequence: CDR1 LNHDA, CDR2 SQIVND (reference sequence). CDR3 protein: CASTTGGGNSPLHF. DNA of the CDR3: TGTGCCAGTACTACAGGGGGCGGTAATTCACCCCTCCACTTT.

The V gene is TRBV5-8, the J gene TRBJ1-5; D is undetermined. The ends were cut back, 4 bases at V and 2 bases at J, with 19 bases in the middle. This CDR3 is 17 amino acids long. Germline V gene lookup returns CDR1 SGHTS and CDR2 YDEGEE. In DNA form, the CDR3 reads TGTGCCAGCAGCCGGAGGACCCCAACTTCGGGCAATCAGCCCCAGCATTTT. It is translated as CASSRRTPTSGNQPQHF.

The CDR3 loop is CASSFSQVNYGYTF. DNA for the CDR3: TGTGCCAGCAGTTTTTCACAGGTGAACTATGGCTACACCTTC. V is TRBV6-2 or TRBV6-3 and J is TRBJ1-2; TRBD1 might be the D (5 bases). This CDR3 spans 14 amino acids. V lost 4 bases and J lost 2, with 11 bases in between. CDR1 and CDR2 (germline): MNHEY, SVGEGT.